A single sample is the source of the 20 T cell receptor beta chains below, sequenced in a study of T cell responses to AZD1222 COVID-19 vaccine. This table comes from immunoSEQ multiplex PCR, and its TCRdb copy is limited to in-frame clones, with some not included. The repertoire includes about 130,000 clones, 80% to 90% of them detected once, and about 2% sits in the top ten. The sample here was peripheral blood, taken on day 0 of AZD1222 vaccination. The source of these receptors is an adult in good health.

CDR3 nucleotide sequence: TGTGCCAGCAGCTTAGCGCAAGGGACGGGGAGGGCCTCTGAGCAGTTCTTC. It is translated as CASSLAQGTGRASEQFF. This chain links TRBV7-9 with TRBJ2-1; 7 bases align to TRBD2. Germline V gene data show CDR1 as SEHNR and CDR2 as FQNEAQ (reference sequence). The V and J ends lost 0 bases and 9 bases, in that order; junction bases with no gene match: 14. This CDR3 has 17 amino acids.

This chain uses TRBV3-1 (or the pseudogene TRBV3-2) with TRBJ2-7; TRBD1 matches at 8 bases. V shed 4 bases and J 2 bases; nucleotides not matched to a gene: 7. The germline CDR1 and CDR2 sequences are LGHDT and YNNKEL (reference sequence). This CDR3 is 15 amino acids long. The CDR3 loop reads CASSRAGTGAYEQYF. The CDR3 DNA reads TGTGCCAGCAGCCGAGCCGGGACAGGTGCCTACGAGCAGTACTTC.

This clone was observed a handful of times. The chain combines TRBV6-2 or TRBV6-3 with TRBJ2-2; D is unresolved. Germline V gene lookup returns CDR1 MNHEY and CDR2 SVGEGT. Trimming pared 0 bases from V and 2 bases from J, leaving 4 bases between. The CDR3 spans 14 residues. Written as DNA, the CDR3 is TGTGCCAGCAGTTACTCTACTAACACCGGGGAGCTGTTTTTT. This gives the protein CASSYSTNTGELFF.

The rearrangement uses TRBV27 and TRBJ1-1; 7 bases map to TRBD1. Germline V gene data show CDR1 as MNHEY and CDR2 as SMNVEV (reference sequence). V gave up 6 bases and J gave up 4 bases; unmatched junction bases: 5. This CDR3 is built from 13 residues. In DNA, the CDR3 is TGTGCCAGCAGACGGGGGACAGTCACTGAAGCTTTCTTT. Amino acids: CASRRGTVTEAFF.

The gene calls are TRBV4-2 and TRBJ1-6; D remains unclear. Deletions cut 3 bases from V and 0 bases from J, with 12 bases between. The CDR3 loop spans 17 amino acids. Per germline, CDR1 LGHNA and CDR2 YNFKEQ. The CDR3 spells CASSHEGGSSYNSPLHF. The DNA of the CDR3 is TGTGCCAGCAGCCACGAGGGAGGGAGCTCCTATAATTCACCCCTCCACTTT.

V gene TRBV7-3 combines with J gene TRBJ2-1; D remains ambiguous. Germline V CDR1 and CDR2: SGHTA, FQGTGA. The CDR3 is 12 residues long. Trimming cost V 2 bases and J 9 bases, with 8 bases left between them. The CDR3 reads CASSLLRSEQFF. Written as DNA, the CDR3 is TGTGCCAGCAGCTTACTCCGGTCTGAGCAGTTCTTC.

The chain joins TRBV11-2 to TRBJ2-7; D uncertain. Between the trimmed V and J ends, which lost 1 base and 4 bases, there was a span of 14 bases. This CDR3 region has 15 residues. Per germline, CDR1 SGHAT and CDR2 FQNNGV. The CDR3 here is CASSLVSEKKYEQYF. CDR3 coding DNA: TGTGCCAGCAGCTTAGTATCAGAGAAGAAATACGAGCAGTACTTC.

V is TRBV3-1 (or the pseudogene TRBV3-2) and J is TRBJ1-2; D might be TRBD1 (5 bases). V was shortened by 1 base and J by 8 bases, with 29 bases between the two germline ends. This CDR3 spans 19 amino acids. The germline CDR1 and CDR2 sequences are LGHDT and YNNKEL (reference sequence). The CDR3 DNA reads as TGTGCCAGCAGCCAAGGGGGCCCCAGCGGGCGGTCCTCGTTATTGGGCTACACCTTC. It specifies CASSQGGPSGRSSLLGYTF.

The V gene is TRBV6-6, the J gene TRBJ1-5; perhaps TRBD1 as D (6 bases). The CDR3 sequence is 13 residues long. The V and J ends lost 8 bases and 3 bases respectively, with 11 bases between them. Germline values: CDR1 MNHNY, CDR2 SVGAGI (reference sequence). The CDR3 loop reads CASGGSSNQPQHF. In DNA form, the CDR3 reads TGTGCCAGCGGGGGCAGCTCCAATCAGCCCCAGCATTTT.

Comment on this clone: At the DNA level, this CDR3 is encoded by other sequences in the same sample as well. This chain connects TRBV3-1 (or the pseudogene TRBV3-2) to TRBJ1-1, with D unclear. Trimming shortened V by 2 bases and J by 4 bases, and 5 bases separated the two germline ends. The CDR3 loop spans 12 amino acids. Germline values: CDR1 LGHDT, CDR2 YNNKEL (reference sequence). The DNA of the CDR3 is TGTGCCAGCAGCCAATCGTCCACTGAAGCTTTCTTT. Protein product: CASSQSSTEAFF.

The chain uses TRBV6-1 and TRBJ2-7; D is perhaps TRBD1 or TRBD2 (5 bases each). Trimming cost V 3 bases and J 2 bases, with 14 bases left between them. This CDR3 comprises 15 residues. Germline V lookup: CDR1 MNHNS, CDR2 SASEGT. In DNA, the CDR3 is TGTGCCAGCAGTGAGGACACGGGACCGCCCTACGAGCAGTACTTC. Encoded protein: CASSEDTGPPYEQYF.

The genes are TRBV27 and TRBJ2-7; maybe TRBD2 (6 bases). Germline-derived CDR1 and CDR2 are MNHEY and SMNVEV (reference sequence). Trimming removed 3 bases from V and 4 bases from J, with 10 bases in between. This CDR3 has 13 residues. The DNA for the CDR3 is TGTGCCAGCAGTTTGGCGGGGCGATACGAGCAGTACTTC. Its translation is CASSLAGRYEQYF.

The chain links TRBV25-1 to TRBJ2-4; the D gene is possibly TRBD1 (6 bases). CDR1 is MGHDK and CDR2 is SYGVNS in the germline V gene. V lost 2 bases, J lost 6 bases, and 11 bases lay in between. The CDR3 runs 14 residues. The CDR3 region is CASSEPGALNIQYF. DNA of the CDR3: TGTGCCAGCAGTGAACCAGGGGCCCTAAACATTCAGTACTTC. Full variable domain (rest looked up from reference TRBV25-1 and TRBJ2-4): EADIYQTPRYLVIGTGKKITLECSQTMGHDKMYWYQQDPGMELHLIHYSYGVNSTEKGDLSSESTVSRIRTEHFPLTLESARPSHTSQYLCASSEPGALNIQYFGAGTRLSVL.

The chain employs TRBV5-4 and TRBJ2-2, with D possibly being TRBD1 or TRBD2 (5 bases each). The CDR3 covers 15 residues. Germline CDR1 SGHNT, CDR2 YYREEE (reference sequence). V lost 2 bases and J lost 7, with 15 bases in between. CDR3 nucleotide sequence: TGTGCCAGCAGCTTCACTTCCGGGACGGTCGGGGAGCTGTTTTTT. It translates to CASSFTSGTVGELFF. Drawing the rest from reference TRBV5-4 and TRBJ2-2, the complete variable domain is ETGVTQSPTHLIKTRGQQVTLRCSSQSGHNTVSWYQQALGQGPQFIFQYYREEENGRGNFPPRFSGLQFPNYSSELNVNALELDDSALYLCASSFTSGTVGELFFGEGSRLTVL.

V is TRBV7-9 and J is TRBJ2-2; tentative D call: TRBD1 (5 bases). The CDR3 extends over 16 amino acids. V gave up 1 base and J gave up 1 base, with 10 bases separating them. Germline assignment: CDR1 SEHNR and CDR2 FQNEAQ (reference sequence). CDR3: CASSLGVTENTGELFF. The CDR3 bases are TGTGCCAGCAGCTTAGGGGTGACAGAGAACACCGGGGAGCTGTTTTTT.

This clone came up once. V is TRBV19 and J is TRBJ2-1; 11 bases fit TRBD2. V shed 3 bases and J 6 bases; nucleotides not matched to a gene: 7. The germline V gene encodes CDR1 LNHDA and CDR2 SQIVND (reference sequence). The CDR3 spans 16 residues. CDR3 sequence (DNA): TGTGCCAGTAGTATGGGGTTCCTAGCGGGAGGCAATGAGCAGTTCTTC. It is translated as CASSMGFLAGGNEQFF.

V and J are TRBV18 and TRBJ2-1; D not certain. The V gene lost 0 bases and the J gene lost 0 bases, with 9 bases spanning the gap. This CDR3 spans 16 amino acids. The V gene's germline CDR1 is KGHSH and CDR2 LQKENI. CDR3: CASSPPRVSSYNEQFF. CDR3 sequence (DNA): TGTGCCAGCTCACCACCCCGGGTGAGCTCCTACAATGAGCAGTTCTTC.

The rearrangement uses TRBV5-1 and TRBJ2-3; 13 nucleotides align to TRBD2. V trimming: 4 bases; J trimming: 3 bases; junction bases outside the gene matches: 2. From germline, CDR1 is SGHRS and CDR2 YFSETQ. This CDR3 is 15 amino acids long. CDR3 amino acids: CASSPTSGRTDTQYF. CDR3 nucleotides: TGCGCCAGCAGCCCGACTAGCGGGAGGACAGATACGCAGTATTTT.

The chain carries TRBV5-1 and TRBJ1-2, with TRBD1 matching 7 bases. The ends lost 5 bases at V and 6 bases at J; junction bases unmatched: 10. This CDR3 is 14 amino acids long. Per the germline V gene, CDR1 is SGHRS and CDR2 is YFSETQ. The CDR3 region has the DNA TGCGCCAGCAGAGTACAGGGGCGGGTGGATGGCTACACCTTC. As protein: CASRVQGRVDGYTF.

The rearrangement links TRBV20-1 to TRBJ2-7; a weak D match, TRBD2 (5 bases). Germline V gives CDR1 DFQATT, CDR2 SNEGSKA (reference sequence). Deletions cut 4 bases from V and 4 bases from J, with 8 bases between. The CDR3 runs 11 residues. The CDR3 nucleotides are TGCAGTGCTACTGAGGGTTACGAGCAGTACTTC. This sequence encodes CSATEGYEQYF.